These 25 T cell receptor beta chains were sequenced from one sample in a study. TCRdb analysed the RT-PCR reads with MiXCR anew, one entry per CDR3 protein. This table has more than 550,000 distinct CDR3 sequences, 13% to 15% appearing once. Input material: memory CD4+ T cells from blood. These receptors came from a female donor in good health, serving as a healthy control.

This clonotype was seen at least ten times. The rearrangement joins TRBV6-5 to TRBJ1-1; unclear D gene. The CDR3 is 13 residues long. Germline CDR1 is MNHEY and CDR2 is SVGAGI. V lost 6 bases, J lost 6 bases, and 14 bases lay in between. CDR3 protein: CASRRTVGAEAFF. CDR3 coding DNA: TGTGCCAGCAGAAGAACGGTTGGAGCTGAAGCTTTCTTT.

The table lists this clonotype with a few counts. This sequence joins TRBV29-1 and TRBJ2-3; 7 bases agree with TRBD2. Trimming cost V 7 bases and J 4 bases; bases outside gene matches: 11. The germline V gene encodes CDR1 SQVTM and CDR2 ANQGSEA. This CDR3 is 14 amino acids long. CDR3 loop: CSGEPAGAADTQYF. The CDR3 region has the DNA TGCAGCGGGGAGCCGGCGGGAGCGGCAGATACGCAGTATTTT.

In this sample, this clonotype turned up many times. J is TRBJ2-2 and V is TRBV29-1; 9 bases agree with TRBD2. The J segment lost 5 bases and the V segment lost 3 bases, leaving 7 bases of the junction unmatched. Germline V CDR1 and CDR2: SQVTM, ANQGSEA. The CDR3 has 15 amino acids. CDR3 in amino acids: CSVDGGRVGTGELFF. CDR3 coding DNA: TGCAGCGTTGATGGCGGGAGGGTCGGGACCGGGGAGCTGTTTTTT.

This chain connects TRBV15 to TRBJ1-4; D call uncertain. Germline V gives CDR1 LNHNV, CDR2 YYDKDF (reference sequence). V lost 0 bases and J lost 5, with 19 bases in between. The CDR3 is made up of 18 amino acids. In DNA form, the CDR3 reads TGTGCCACCAGCAGAGAGGGAGAAGAAGGTGCCCCGAATGAAAAACTGTTTTTT. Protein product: CATSREGEEGAPNEKLFF.

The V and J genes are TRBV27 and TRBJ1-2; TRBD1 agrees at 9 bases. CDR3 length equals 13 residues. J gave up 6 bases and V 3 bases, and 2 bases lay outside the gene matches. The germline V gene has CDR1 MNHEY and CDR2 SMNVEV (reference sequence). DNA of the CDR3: TGTGCCAGCAGTTTCTGGACAGGGGATGGCTACACCTTC. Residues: CASSFWTGDGYTF.

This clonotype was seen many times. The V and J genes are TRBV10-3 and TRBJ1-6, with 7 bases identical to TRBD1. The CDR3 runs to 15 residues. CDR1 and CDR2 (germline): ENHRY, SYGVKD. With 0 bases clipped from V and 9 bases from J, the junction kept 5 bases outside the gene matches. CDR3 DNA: TGTGCCATCAGTGAGTCTGGGCAGGGGGGTTCACCCCTCCACTTT. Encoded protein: CAISESGQGGSPLHF.

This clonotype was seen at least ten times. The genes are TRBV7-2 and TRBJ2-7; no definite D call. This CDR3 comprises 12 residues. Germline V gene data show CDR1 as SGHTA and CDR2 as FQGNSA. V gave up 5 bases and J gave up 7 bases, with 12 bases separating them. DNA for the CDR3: TGTGCCAGCAGCCCCTACTACGGTGAGCAGTACTTC. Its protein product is CASSPYYGEQYF.

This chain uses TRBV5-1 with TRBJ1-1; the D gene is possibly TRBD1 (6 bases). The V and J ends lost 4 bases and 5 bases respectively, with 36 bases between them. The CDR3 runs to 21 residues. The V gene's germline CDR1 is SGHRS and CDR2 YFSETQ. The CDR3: CASSPNGSGGSAPGARTEAFF. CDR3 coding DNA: TGCGCCAGCAGCCCCAACGGTTCAGGAGGGTCGGCCCCAGGGGCGCGGACTGAAGCTTTCTTT.

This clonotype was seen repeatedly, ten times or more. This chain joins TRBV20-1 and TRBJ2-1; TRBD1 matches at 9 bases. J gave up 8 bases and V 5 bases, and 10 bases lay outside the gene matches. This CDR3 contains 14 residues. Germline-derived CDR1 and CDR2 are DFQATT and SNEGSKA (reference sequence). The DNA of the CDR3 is TGCAGTGCTGACTGGACAGGGGCAGGGGATGAGCAGTTCTTC. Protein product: CSADWTGAGDEQFF.

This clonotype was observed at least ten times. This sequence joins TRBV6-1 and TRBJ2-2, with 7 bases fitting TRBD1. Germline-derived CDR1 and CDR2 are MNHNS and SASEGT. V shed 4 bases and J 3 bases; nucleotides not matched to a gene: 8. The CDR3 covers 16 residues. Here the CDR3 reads CASSASGQPYTGELFF. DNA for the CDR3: TGTGCCAGCAGTGCCTCGGGACAGCCATACACCGGGGAGCTGTTTTTT.

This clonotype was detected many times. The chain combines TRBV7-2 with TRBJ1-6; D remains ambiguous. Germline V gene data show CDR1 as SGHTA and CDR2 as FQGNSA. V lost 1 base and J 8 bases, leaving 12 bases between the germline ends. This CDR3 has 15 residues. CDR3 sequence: CASSLGGPSDSPLHF. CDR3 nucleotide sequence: TGTGCCAGCAGCTTAGGTGGGCCCTCTGATTCACCCCTCCACTTT.

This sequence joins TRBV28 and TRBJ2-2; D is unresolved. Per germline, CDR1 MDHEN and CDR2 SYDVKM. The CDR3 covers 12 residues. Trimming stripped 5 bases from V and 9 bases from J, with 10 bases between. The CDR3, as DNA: TGTGCCAGCAGTGACTCCGCCTGGGAGCTGTTTTTT. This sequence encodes CASSDSAWELFF. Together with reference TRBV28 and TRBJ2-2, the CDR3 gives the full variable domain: DVKVTQSSRYLVKRTGEKVFLECVQDMDHENMFWYRQDPGLGLRLIYFSYDVKMKEKGDIPEGYSVSREKKERFSLILESASTNQTSMYLCASSDSAWELFFGEGSRLTVL.

CDR3 nucleotide sequence: TGTGCCAGCAGTCCCCGAGGTGGCTACACCTTC. As protein: CASSPRGGYTF. The genes are TRBV28 and TRBJ1-2, with D unclear. The germline gives CDR1 MDHEN, CDR2 SYDVKM. Trimming left V 5 bases short and J 7 bases short, with 8 bases between. This CDR3 spans 11 amino acids.

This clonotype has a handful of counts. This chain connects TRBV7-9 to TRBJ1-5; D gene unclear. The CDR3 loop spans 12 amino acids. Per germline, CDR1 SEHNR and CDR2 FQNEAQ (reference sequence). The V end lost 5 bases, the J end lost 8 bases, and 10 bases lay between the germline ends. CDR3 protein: CASSSGGEPQHF. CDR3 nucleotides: TGTGCCAGCAGCAGCGGCGGGGAGCCCCAGCATTTT.

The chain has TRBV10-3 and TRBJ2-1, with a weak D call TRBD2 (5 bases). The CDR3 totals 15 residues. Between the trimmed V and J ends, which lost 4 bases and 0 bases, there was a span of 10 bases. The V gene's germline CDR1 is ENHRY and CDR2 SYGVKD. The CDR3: CAISGLQSSYNEQFF. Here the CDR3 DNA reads TGTGCCATCAGTGGACTACAGAGCTCCTACAATGAGCAGTTCTTC.

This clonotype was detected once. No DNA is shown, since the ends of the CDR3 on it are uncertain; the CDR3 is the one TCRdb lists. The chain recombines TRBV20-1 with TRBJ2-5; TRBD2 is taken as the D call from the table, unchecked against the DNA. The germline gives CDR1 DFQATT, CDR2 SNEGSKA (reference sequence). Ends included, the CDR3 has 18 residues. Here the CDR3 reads CSAIGRSSVLFGSGTQYF.

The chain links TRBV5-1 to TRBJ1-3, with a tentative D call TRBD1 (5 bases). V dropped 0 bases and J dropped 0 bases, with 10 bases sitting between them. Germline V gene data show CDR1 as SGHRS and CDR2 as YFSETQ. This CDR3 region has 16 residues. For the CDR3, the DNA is TGCGCCAGCAGCTTGGAAGGAGGGGTCTCTGGAAACACCATATATTTT. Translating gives CASSLEGGVSGNTIYF.

The CDR3 DNA reads as TGCGCCAGCAGCTGGTACGGGGGGGACACTGAAGCTTTCTTT. Its protein product is CASSWYGGDTEAFF. J is TRBJ1-1 and V is TRBV5-1; possible D gene TRBD1, 5 bases. V lost 3 bases to trimming and J lost 3 bases, with 12 bases between them. The CDR3 extends over 14 amino acids. CDR1 is SGHRS, CDR2 YFSETQ, per germline.

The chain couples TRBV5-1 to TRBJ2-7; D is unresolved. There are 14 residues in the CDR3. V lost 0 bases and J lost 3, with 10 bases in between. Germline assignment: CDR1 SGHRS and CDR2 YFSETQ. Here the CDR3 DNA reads TGCGCCAGCAGCTTGGCCGGAGCCTACTACGAGCAGTACTTC. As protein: CASSLAGAYYEQYF.

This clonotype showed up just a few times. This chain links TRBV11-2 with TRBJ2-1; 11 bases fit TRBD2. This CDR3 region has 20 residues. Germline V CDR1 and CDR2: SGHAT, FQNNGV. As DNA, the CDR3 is TGTGCTTCCCGGGCAGGGGGCCTACTAGCGGGAGAAGCCCCACGCAATGAGCAGTTCTTC. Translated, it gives CASRAGGLLAGEAPRNEQFF. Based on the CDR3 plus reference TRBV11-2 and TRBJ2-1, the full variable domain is EAGVAQSPRYKIIEKRQSVAFWCNPISGHATLYWYQQILGQGPKLLIQFQNNGVVDDSQLPKDRFSAERLKGVDSTLKIQPAKLEDSAVYLCASRAGGLLAGEAPRNEQFFGPGTRLTVL.

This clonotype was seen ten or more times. The CDR3 protein is CASSIALLYTDTQYF. CDR3 bases: TGTGCCAGCAGCATTGCCCTACTCTATACAGATACGCAGTATTTT. This chain uses TRBV5-6 with TRBJ2-3; D is uncertain. V dropped 4 bases and J dropped 3 bases, with 15 bases sitting between them. Germline CDR1 is SGHDT and CDR2 is YYEEEE. CDR3 length equals 15 residues. Looking up the rest from reference TRBV5-6 and TRBJ2-3 gives the full variable domain: DAGVTQSPTHLIKTRGQQVTLRCSPKSGHDTVSWYQQALGQGPQFIFQYYEEEERQRGNFPDRFSGHQFPNYSSELNVNALLLGDSALYLCASSIALLYTDTQYFGPGTRLTVL.

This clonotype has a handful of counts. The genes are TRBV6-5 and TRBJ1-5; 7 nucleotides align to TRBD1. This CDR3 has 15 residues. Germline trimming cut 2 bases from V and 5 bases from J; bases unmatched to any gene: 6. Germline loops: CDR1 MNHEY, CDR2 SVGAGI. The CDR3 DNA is TGTGCCAGCAGTTACCCGAACCAGGGGGATCAGCCCCAGCATTTT. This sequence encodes CASSYPNQGDQPQHF.

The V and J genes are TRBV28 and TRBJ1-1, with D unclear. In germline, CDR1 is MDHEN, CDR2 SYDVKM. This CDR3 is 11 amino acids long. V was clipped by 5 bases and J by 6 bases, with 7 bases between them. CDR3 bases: TGTGCCAGCAGTATCCGTGCTGAAGCTTTCTTT. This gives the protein CASSIRAEAFF.

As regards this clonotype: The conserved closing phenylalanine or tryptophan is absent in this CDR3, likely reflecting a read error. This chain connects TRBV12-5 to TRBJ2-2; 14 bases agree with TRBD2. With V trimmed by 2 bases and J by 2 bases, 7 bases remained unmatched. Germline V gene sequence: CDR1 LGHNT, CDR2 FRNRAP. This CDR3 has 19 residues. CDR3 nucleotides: TGTGCTAGTGGTTTGAGTGTTGGACTAGCGGGAGGTAACACCGGGGAGCTGTTTCTT. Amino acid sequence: CASGLSVGLAGGNTGELFL.

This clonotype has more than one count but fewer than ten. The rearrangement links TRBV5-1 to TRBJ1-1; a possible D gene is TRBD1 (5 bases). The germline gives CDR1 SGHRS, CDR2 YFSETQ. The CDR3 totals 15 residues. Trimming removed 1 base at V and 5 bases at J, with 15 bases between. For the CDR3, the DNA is TGCGCCAGCAGCTTGAACGGGGCGGGGGATACTGAAGCTTTCTTT. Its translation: CASSLNGAGDTEAFF.